Listed below are T cell receptor beta chains from one sample, sequenced in a study of cytomegalovirus exposure and HLA in healthy donors. Sequenced by immunoSEQ multiplex PCR; TCRdb stores in-frame clones only, minus some. The sample lists approximately 130,000 clones, 75% to 90% occurring once. Input material: PBMCs. The receptor set was obtained from a woman between 25 and 40 years old in good health and CMV-seropositive. Both conserved end residues are part of each CDR3. The D gene is left open where the match is weak. Not every row has a clone size; where given, it reads once, few, many or a size class.

clone_size d_call j_call v_call cdr3_aa cdr3_nt
NA NA TRBJ2-7 TRBV29-1 CSGQGHDYEQYF TGCAGCGGGCAGGGACACGACTACGAGCAGTACTTC
NA TRBD1 TRBJ2-1 TRBV5-1 CASSLGQWNEQFF TGCGCCAGCAGCCTGGGACAGTGGAATGAGCAGTTCTTC
once NA TRBJ1-4 TRBV28 CASNLGGATNEKLFF TGTGCCAGCAACCTCGGCGGTGCAACTAATGAAAAACTGTTTTTT
NA TRBD2 TRBJ2-1 TRBV30 CAWSHGTSGYNEQFF TGTGCCTGGAGTCACGGGACTAGCGGTTACAATGAGCAGTTCTTC
NA NA TRBJ1-3 TRBV7-2 CASSSPGNTIYF TGTGCCAGCAGCTCCCCGGGAAACACCATATATTTT
NA TRBD1 TRBJ2-2 TRBV11-2 CASSFGQGTGELFF TGTGCCAGCAGCTTCGGACAGGGCACCGGGGAGCTGTTTTTT
NA TRBD1 TRBJ1-2 TRBV5-1 CASSRGQETNYGYTF TGCGCCAGCAGCAGGGGACAGGAAACTAACTATGGCTACACCTTC
NA NA TRBJ2-1 TRBV2 CASSRDSLGPNEQFF TGTGCCAGCAGTCGGGACTCCCTCGGACCCAATGAGCAGTTCTTC
NA NA TRBJ2-2 TRBV2 CASSEVVTAGELFF TGTGCCAGCAGTGAAGTGGTGACAGCCGGGGAGCTGTTTTTT
NA NA TRBJ1-3 TRBV7-9 CASSSQQNSGNTIYF TGTGCCAGCAGCTCACAGCAAAACTCTGGAAACACCATATATTTT
NA TRBD1 TRBJ2-3 TRBV7-9 CASSYGTGGTDTQYF TGTGCCAGCAGCTACGGGACAGGGGGCACAGATACGCAGTATTTT
NA NA TRBJ1-2 TRBV5-6 CATLRGTYGYTF TGTGCCACACTTCGGGGGACCTATGGCTACACCTTC
NA NA TRBJ2-1 TRBV6-5 CASSYSPTNEQFF TGTGCCAGCAGTTACTCACCTACCAATGAGCAGTTCTTC
few TRBD2 TRBJ2-7 TRBV28 CASSSGTTFYEQYF TGTGCCAGCAGTTCCGGGACTACCTTCTACGAGCAGTACTTC
NA NA TRBJ1-2 TRBV6-1 CASRESQGFHGYTF TGTGCCAGCAGGGAATCGCAGGGGTTCCATGGCTACACCTTC
once NA TRBJ2-5 TRBV5-1 CASSLRGLGGETQYF TGCGCCAGCAGTTTGAGGGGCCTGGGGGGAGAGACCCAGTACTTC
NA NA TRBJ2-7 TRBV2 CASSIILNTYEQYF TGTGCCAGCAGTATTATCTTGAATACATACGAGCAGTACTTC
NA NA TRBJ2-5 TRBV5-1 CASSLSYRETQYF TGCGCCAGCAGCTTGAGTTACCGGGAGACCCAGTACTTC
NA TRBD2 TRBJ2-3 TRBV9 CASSSQSGGFTDTQYF TGTGCCAGCAGCTCCCAGAGCGGGGGGTTCACAGATACGCAGTATTTT
NA TRBD1 TRBJ2-7 TRBV6-5 CASSYTTGGVYEQYF TGTGCCAGCAGTTACACCACAGGGGGAGTATACGAGCAGTACTTC
NA NA TRBJ2-2 TRBV19 CASKEGQKAGELFF TGTGCCAGTAAGGAGGGACAGAAAGCCGGGGAGCTGTTTTTT
NA NA TRBJ2-7 TRBV5-4 CASSPSSDFYEQYF TGTGCCAGCAGCCCATCCTCGGACTTCTACGAGCAGTACTTC
NA TRBD2 TRBJ2-1 TRBV11-2 CASSLMGLAGGYDEQFF TGTGCCAGCAGCTTAATGGGCCTAGCGGGGGGTTACGATGAGCAGTTCTTC
NA NA TRBJ1-2 TRBV30 CAWSETSYGYTF TGTGCCTGGAGTGAAACCAGTTATGGCTACACCTTC
NA TRBD1 TRBJ2-1 TRBV5-1 CASFPGQAEGEQFF TGCGCCAGCTTCCCGGGACAGGCAGAAGGTGAGCAGTTCTTC
few TRBD1 TRBJ1-2 TRBV19 CASSPWTGMGYGYTF TGTGCCAGTAGTCCCTGGACAGGGATGGGCTATGGCTACACCTTC
NA NA TRBJ1-1 TRBV7-2 CASSLVGSTEAFF TGTGCCAGCAGCTTAGTGGGGAGCACTGAAGCTTTCTTT
NA NA TRBJ1-5 TRBV4-1 CASSQEWEGGNQPQHF TGCGCCAGCAGCCAAGAATGGGAGGGGGGCAATCAGCCCCAGCATTTT
NA TRBD2 TRBJ2-7 TRBV5-6 CASSSGGGNEQYF TGTGCCAGCAGCTCGGGGGGGGGTAACGAGCAGTACTTC
few NA TRBJ2-3 TRBV28 CASSLGLSTDTQYF TGTGCCAGCAGCCTTGGACTCAGCACAGATACGCAGTATTTT
few NA TRBJ1-3 TRBV28 CASSRGAGRFSGNTIYF TGTGCCAGCAGCCGGGGGGCCGGACGGTTCTCTGGAAACACCATATATTTT
few TRBD1 TRBJ2-1 TRBV9 CASSRGQWSYNEQFF TGTGCCAGCAGCCGGGGACAGTGGTCCTACAATGAGCAGTTCTTC
NA TRBD1 TRBJ1-1 TRBV2 CASGFGQGLTEAFF TGTGCCAGCGGTTTCGGACAGGGGCTCACTGAAGCTTTCTTT
NA TRBD2 TRBJ2-1 TRBV9 CASSGTSGVNNEQFF TGTGCCAGCAGCGGGACTAGCGGAGTAAACAATGAGCAGTTCTTC
NA TRBD1 TRBJ1-5 TRBV2 CASRWGQSNQPQHF TGTGCCAGCCGGTGGGGACAGAGCAATCAGCCCCAGCATTTT
NA NA TRBJ2-5 TRBV11-1 CASSSPTSETQYF TGTGCCAGCAGCTCCCCTACCTCAGAGACCCAGTACTTC
NA NA TRBJ1-5 TRBV6-6 CASTKQGMESQHF TGTGCCAGCACCAAACAGGGCATGGAGTCCCAGCATTTT
NA TRBD2 TRBJ2-3 TRBV5-1 CASTTSGSGDTQYF TGCGCCAGCACGACTAGCGGGAGTGGAGATACGCAGTATTTT
NA NA TRBJ2-5 TRBV5-1 CASRSGPLQYF TGCGCCAGCAGATCTGGGCCTCTACAGTACTTC
NA TRBD2 TRBJ2-5 TRBV6-5 CASRPLAGGPETQYF TGTGCCAGCAGACCACTAGCGGGAGGGCCGGAGACCCAGTACTTC
NA NA TRBJ2-1 TRBV5-1 CASSLTRPGYNEQFF TGCGCCAGCAGCTTGACTAGACCCGGCTACAATGAGCAGTTCTTC
NA TRBD1 TRBJ2-7 TRBV5-1 CASSTGTGRGTYEQYF TGCGCCAGCAGCACCGGGACGGGCAGGGGGACCTACGAGCAGTACTTC
few NA TRBJ2-2 TRBV10-3 CAISESSYGELFF TGTGCCATCAGTGAGTCTAGTTACGGGGAGCTGTTTTTT
NA TRBD2 TRBJ2-7 TRBV9 CASSVEVAGGGEQYF TGTGCCAGCAGCGTAGAAGTAGCGGGAGGGGGAGAGCAGTACTTC